This T cell receptor beta chain comes out of a study of blood T cell repertoires in COVID-19. Profiling relied on immunoSEQ multiplex PCR, and the TCRdb table lists in-frame clones only, not all of them. The data show just over 250,000 clones, with 75% to 90% seen just once and 9.5% to 13% held by the top ten. The V end was cut by 3 bases, the J end by 7 bases, with 13 bases between. The germline gives CDR1 MDHEN, CDR2 SYDVKM. This CDR3 spans 15 amino acids. The chain combines TRBV28 with TRBJ1-6; D is possibly TRBD1 (6 bases). The clonotype originates from a woman in her 70s with COVID-19, enrolled during active disease. Sequencing input: peripheral blood. Here the CDR3 DNA reads TGTGCCAGCAGTTTTTACAGGGAGGGGAATTCACCCCTCCACTTT. Protein product: CASSFYREGNSPLHF.